The clone carrying this T cell receptor beta chain was seen ten or more times. Its antigen is currently unknown. This sample was included in a study of beta chain features in type 1 diabetes. Donors underwent one heparinised blood draw, about 110 mL on average. CD4+ cells of the naive, central memory, regulatory and stem cell-like memory types were sorted via CD45RO/CCR7/CD25/CD127/CD95/CD27. CDR1 SGHTA and CDR2 FQGTGA come from the germline V gene. V lost 2 bases and J lost 1, with 5 bases in between. The CDR3 is 13 amino acids. The authors reverse transcribed all of the isolated RNA, so sequencing captured expressed TCRB transcripts. The repertoire was sequenced with immunoSEQ multiplex PCR; TCRdb's copy has only in-frame clones and lacks some. Of approximately 90,000 clones in the sample, approximately 32% are singletons; the top ten hold roughly 0.44%. Findings and limits, study-wide: The study found fewer insertions and more deletions at VDJ junctions in type 1 diabetes patients. TCRB CDR3s were moderately but significantly shorter in Type 1 diabetes patients in all four CD4+ subsets.

This clonotype was obtained from a woman between 18 and 29 years old in good health. This chain links TRBV7-3 with TRBJ1-1; D gene uncertain. Sequenced material: stem cell memory CD4+ T cells from blood. The CDR3 DNA reads TGTGCCAGCAGCTTATTACAGAACACTGAAGCTTTCTTT. Translation: CASSLLQNTEAFF. The full variable domain, rest sourced from reference TRBV7-3 and TRBJ1-1, is GAGVSQTPSNKVTEKGKYVELRCDPISGHTALYWYRQSLGQGPEFLIYFQGTGAADDSGLPNDRFFAVRPEGSVSTLKIQRTERGDSAVYLCASSLLQNTEAFFGQGTRLTVV.